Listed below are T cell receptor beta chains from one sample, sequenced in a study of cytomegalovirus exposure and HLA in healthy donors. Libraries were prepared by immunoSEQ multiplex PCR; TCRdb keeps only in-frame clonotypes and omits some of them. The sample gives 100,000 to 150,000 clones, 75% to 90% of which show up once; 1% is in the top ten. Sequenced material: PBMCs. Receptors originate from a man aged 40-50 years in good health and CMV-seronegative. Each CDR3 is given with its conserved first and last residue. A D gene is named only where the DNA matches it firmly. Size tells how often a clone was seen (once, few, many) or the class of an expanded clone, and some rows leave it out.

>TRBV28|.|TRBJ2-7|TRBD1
TGTGCCAGCAGGCCATCCGGGACAGGGTTCGACGAGCAGTACTTC
CASRPSGTGFDEQYF
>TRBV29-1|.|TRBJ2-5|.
TGCAGCGTTCTACAGGGCGGGGAGACCCAGTACTTC
CSVLQGGETQYF
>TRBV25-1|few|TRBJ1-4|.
TGTGCCAGCAGTGAACCCGGGACATCCCCTGTTGGGAAACTGTTTTTT
CASSEPGTSPVGKLFF
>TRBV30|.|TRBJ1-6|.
TGTGCCTGCAAACAGTCGAGCTCCTATAATTCACCCCTCCACTTT
CACKQSSSYNSPLHF
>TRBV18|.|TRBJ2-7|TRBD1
TGTGCCAGCTCACCTACAGGGGGCGCTTCCTACGAGCAGTACTTC
CASSPTGGASYEQYF
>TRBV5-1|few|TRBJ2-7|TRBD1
TGCGCCAGCAGCTTCACAGGGGAACTGGGCGAGCAGTACTTC
CASSFTGELGEQYF
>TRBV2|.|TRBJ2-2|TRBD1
TGTGCCACCAAGCTAGGGACAGGATTGACCGGGGAGCTGTTTTTT
CATKLGTGLTGELFF
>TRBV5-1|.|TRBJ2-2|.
TGCGCCAGCAGCTTAGACAGACCGAACACCGGGGAGCTGTTTTTT
CASSLDRPNTGELFF
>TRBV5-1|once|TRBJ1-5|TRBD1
TGCGCCAGCAGCTTGAGGACAGGGACTCAGCCCCAGCATTTT
CASSLRTGTQPQHF
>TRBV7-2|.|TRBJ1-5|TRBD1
TGTGCCAGCAGCAACAGGGGTGGCAATCAGCCCCAGCATTTT
CASSNRGGNQPQHF
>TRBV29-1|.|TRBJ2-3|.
TGCAGCGTTACGCCCAGCGGGCCTACTAGCACAGATACGCAGTATTTT
CSVTPSGPTSTDTQYF
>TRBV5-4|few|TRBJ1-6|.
TGTGCCAGCAGCTCCCAGTCTTCACCCCTCCACTTT
CASSSQSSPLHF
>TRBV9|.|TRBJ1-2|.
TGTGCCAGCAGCTCTAGGTACTCTAACTATGGCTACACCTTC
CASSSRYSNYGYTF
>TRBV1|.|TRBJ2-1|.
TGCACCACTCAGTGGGGGGACAATGAGCAGTTCTTC
CTTQWGDNEQFF
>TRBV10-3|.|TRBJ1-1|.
TGTGCCATCAGAGACAGTTCCACAGAAGCTTTCTTT
CAIRDSSTEAFF
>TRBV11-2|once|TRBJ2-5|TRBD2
TGTGCCAGCAGCTTAGGCTTAACTAGCGGGAGAAGAGTCGAGACCCAGTACTTC
CASSLGLTSGRRVETQYF
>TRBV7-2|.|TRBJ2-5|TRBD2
TGTGCCAGCAGCTTAGATGCGGGAGCAGGGCAAGAGACCCAGTACTTC
CASSLDAGAGQETQYF
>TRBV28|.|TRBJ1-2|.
TGTGCCAGCAGTTCGACAGACTCCTATGGCTACACCTTC
CASSSTDSYGYTF
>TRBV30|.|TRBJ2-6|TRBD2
TGTGCCTGGGGACTAGCGGTCTCTGGGGCCAACGTCCTGACTTTC
CAWGLAVSGANVLTF
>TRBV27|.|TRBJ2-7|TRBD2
TGTGCCAGCGGAGCGGTGGAGCGGGGGCGGGAGCAGTACTTC
CASGAVERGREQYF
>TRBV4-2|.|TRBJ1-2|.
TGTGCCAGCAGCCAAGTGGGCAATAGCGGGAGCTATGGCTACACCTTC
CASSQVGNSGSYGYTF
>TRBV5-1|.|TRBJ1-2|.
TGCGCCAGCAGCTTGGCTGGCCAGTTGGACTATGGCTACACCTTC
CASSLAGQLDYGYTF
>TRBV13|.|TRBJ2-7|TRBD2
TGTGCCAGCAGCTCCCGGACTAGCGGGGCCTACGAGCAGTACTTC
CASSSRTSGAYEQYF
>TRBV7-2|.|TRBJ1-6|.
TGTGCCAGCAGCTTATGGAGAGGGAGTCTTAATTCACCCCTCCACTTT
CASSLWRGSLNSPLHF
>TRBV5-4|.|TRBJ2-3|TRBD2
TGTGCCAGCAGCTTGACTAGCGGCACAGATACGCAGTATTTT
CASSLTSGTDTQYF
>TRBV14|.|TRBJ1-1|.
TGTGCCAGCGGAAGGGGGTTGAACACTGAAGCTTTCTTT
CASGRGLNTEAFF
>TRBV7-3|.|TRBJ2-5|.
TGTGCCAGCAGCTTAGGTTTCAGGGAAGAGACCCAGTACTTC
CASSLGFREETQYF
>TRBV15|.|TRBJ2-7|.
TGTGCCACCAGCAGAGATTTGCGGTCTAGCGAGGCCTACGAGCAGTACTTC
CATSRDLRSSEAYEQYF